The sequence of this T cell receptor beta chain was determined in a study of blood T cell repertoires in COVID-19. CDR3 length: 14 amino acids. In germline, CDR1 is MDHEN, CDR2 SYDVKM. V trimming: 8 bases; J trimming: 3 bases; junction bases outside the gene matches: 10. The assay was immunoSEQ multiplex PCR, and TCRdb's table has in-frame clones only and misses some. The profile shows around 300,000 clones, 89% of them singletons. The rearrangement joins TRBV28 to TRBJ2-7; 7 bases fit TRBD1. Sequencing input: peripheral blood. This receptor was taken from a woman in her forties who had recovered from COVID-19. The CDR3 DNA follows: TGTGCCAGCGAATTGACAGGGAAGAACTACGAGCAGTACTTC. This encodes CASELTGKNYEQYF.